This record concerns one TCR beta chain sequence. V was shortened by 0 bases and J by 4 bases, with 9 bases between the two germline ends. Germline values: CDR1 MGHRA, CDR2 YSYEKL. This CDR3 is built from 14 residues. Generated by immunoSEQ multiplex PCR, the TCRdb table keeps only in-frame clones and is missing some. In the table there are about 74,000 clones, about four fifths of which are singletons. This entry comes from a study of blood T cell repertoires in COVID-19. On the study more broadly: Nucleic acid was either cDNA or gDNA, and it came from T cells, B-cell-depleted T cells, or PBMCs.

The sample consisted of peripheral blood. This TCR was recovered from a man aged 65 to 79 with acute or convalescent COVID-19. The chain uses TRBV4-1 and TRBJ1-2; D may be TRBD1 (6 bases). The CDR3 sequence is CASSQDQGTYGYTF. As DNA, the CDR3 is TGCGCCAGCAGCCAAGATCAGGGGACCTATGGCTACACCTTC.